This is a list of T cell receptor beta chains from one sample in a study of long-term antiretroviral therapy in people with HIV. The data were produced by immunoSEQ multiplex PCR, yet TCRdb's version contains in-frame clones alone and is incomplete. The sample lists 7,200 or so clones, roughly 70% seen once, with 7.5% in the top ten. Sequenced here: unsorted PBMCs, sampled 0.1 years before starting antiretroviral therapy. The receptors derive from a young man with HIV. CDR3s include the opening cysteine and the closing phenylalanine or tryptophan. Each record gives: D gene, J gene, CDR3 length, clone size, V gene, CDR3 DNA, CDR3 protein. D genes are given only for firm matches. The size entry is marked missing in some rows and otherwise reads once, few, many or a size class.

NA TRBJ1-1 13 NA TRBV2 TGTGCCAGCAGTGAAGAAATGAACACTGAAGCTTTCTTT CASSEEMNTEAFF
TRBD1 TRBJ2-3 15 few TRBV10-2 TGCGCCAGCAGTGATTTACAGGGGGCCGGTGATACGCAGTATTTT CASSDLQGAGDTQYF
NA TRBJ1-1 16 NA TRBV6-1 TGTGCCAGCAGTGAAGCCATCGCGGAAAAACACACTGAAGCTTTCTTT CASSEAIAEKHTEAFF
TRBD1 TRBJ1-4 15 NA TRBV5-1 TGCGCCAGCAGCCAGCCGACAGGGAGTAATGAAAAACTGTTTTTT CASSQPTGSNEKLFF
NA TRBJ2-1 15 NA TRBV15 TGTGCCACCAGCAGAGAAGGGAGGCCCGGGGATGAGCAGTTCTTC CATSREGRPGDEQFF
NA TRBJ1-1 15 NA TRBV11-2 TGTGCCAGCAGCTTAGCCCAGGGAGTTAACACTGAAGCTTTCTTT CASSLAQGVNTEAFF
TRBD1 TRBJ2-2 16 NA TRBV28 TGTGCCAGCAGCATAACAGGGGGCGCTTACCCCGGGGAGCTGTTTTTT CASSITGGAYPGELFF
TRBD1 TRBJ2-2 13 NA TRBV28 TGTGCCAGCGGCCCCAGGGGGACCGGGGAGCTGTTTTTT CASGPRGTGELFF
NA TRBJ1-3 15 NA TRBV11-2 TGTGCCAGCAGCTTAGGGCCAGGGTCGGGAAACACCATATATTTT CASSLGPGSGNTIYF
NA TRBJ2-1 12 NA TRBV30 TGTGCCTGGGGGACCTTCGCCGGGTCCTTGTTCTTC CAWGTFAGSLFF
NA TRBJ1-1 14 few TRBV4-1 TGCGCCAGCAGCCAACCCGGAGCAAACACTGAAGCTTTCTTT CASSQPGANTEAFF
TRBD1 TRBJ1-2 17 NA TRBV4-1 TGCGCCAGCAGCCAAGATCTGGGGACAGGGGGGGCCAGTGGCTACACCTTC CASSQDLGTGGASGYTF
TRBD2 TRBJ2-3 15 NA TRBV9 TGTGCCAGCAGCGTAGCACTAGCGGCCACAGATACGCAGTATTTT CASSVALAATDTQYF
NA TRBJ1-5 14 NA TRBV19 TGTGCCAGTCATAACCGGGCCCACAATCAGCCCCAGCATTTT CASHNRAHNQPQHF
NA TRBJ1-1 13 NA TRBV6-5 TGTGCCAGCAGCATATCAGGGGCCACTGAAGCTTTCTTT CASSISGATEAFF
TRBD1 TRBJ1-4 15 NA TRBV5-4 TGTGCCAGCAGCTCGCCGGGACAGGGGGGCGAAAAACTGTTTTTT CASSSPGQGGEKLFF
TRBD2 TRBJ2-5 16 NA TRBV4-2 TGTGCCAGCAGCCAAGGGGCTAGCGGGGGGGCAGAGACCCAGTACTTC CASSQGASGGAETQYF
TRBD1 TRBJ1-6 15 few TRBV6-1 TGTGCCAGCAGTGAAACAACAGGGGCCAATTCACCCCTCCACTTT CASSETTGANSPLHF
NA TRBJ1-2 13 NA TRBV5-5 TGTGCCAGCAGGGGGACGGGATCCTATGGCTACACCTTC CASRGTGSYGYTF
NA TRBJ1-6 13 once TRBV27 TGTGCCAGCAGTAAGGGGTTTAATTCACCCCTCCACTTT CASSKGFNSPLHF
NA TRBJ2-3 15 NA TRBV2 TGTGCCAGCAGACTGGGTCTACTGCGCACAGATACGCAGTATTTT CASRLGLLRTDTQYF
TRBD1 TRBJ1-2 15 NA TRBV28 TGTGCCAGCAGAAAAGCCGGGACAGGGGCCTATGGCTACACCTTC CASRKAGTGAYGYTF
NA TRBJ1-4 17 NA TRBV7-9 TGTGCCAGCAGCACACTCCACTTGACAAGAACTAATGAAAAACTGTTTTTT CASSTLHLTRTNEKLFF
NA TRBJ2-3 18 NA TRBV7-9 TGTGCCAGCAGCCAAACAAGCAGAGCATATCCACCCACAGATACGCAGTATTTT CASSQTSRAYPPTDTQYF
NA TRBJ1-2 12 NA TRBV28 TGTGCCAGCGAGGACAGATACTATGGCTACACCTTC CASEDRYYGYTF
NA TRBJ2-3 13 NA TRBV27 TGTGCCAGCAGTTTATCGGTCACAGATACGCAGTATTTT CASSLSVTDTQYF
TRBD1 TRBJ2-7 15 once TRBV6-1 TGTGCCAGCAGTGGAAAATGGACAGGGGAGTACGAGCAGTACTTC CASSGKWTGEYEQYF
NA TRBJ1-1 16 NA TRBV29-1 TGCAGCGTTTGGGTATGGGGTGAGGCGATGAACACTGAAGCTTTCTTT CSVWVWGEAMNTEAFF
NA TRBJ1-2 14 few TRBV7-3 TGTGCCAGCAGCCTCACGGTGACAGGCGGCGGCTACACCTTC CASSLTVTGGGYTF
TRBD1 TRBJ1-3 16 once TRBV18 TGTGCCAGCTCACCACTCACAGGGGCGCCGGGAAACACCATATATTTT CASSPLTGAPGNTIYF
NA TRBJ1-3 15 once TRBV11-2 TGTGCCAGCAGCTTAGAACATCAGTTGGGAAACACCATATATTTT CASSLEHQLGNTIYF
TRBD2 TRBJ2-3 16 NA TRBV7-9 TGTGCCAGCAGCTTATGGACTAGTGAAAGCACAGATACGCAGTATTTT CASSLWTSESTDTQYF
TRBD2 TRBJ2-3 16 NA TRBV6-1 TGTGCCAGCAGTGAAAATAGCGGGGGAGGCACAGATACGCAGTATTTT CASSENSGGGTDTQYF
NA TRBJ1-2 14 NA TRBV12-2 TGTGCAAGTCGCTTAGAAGGTACGAACTATGGCTACACCTTC CASRLEGTNYGYTF
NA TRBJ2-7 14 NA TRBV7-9 TGTGCCAGCAGCTCGGGCCCTACTCCGGGCGAGCAGTACTTC CASSSGPTPGEQYF
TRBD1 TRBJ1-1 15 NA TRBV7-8 TGTGCCAGCAGCTCTACCGGGACAGTGAACACTGAAGCTTTCTTT CASSSTGTVNTEAFF
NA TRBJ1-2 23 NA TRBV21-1 TGTGCCAGCAGCAAATTTTTCGAAAGGGACAGGAGAATCAACCCCACAATCGGCTATGGCTACACCTTC CASSKFFERDRRINPTIGYGYTF
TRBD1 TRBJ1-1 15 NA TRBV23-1 TGCGCCAGCAATGCCCATGACAGGGCTTTATGTGAAGCTTTCTTT CASNAHDRALCEAFF
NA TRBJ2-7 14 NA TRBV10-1 TGCGCCAGCAGTGAGTCGGGGACAAGTTACGAGCAGTACTTC CASSESGTSYEQYF
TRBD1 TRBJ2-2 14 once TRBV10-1 TGCGCCAGTGCAGGGGGCGCGAACACCGGGGAGCTGTTTTTT CASAGGANTGELFF
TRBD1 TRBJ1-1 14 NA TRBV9 TGTGCCAGCAGCGTAGCTTACAGGGGCACTGAAGCTTTCTTT CASSVAYRGTEAFF